The source of this TCR beta chain is a study of blood T cell repertoires in COVID-19. Whole-study context: Samples representing acute and convalescent COVID-19 were sourced from the United States, Italy and Spain. In each case, the material was cDNA or gDNA derived from T cells, B-cell-depleted T cells, or PBMCs.

Participants were aged about 18 to 100 years from about two dozen US areas. TCRdb's table, derived via immunoSEQ multiplex PCR, lists solely in-frame clones and lacks some. The sample carries approximately 290,000 clones, nearly 90% recorded once. The CDR3 runs to 17 residues. Germline V gene sequence: CDR1 MNHEY, CDR2 SMNVEV (reference sequence). Trimming cost V 4 bases and J 5 bases; bases outside gene matches: 12. The J gene is TRBJ1-4, the V gene TRBV27; 8 positions agree with TRBD1. The sequenced material came from PBMCs or T cells enriched from blood (not recorded which). This TCR was sampled from a young woman with acute COVID-19. CDR3 coding DNA: TGTGCCAGCAGTTCCCTCAGGGGGCTGGCACCAAATGAAAAACTGTTTTTT. The encoded protein is CASSSLRGLAPNEKLFF.